This T cell receptor (beta chain) was recorded in a study of human T cells and chemical hapten exposure. About the research overall: Patch tests put 0.01% DPC on the upper back, and the results were checked at 6 days. Per-sample TCR yield variation was attributed mainly to small pooled library volume differences.

Specified time point: pre-sensitization, week 0. Treatment of the sample: therapeutic diphenylcyclopropenone sensitization with weekly scalp DPC. Blood sampling occurred before each patch-test application. A single record per CDR3 protein comes from TCRdb applying MiXCR to the RACE reads. The repertoire holds approximately 370,000 distinct CDR3 sequences, with around 5.5% as singletons. J was trimmed by 4 bases and V by 6 bases; bases with no gene match: 9. This CDR3 region has 15 residues. Looked up from germline, CDR1 is MNHEY and CDR2 is SVGAGI. The study, taken as a whole, reports: Controls formed significantly fewer large CDR3 similarity clusters than expanded TCRs did.

This clonotype was detected a few times. As yet, its antigen is unknown. The sequence was obtained from a woman between 18 and 29 years old with alopecia areata. Some clones in this sample may be carry-over from other donors' samples. The J gene is TRBJ1-1, the V gene TRBV6-5; 9 bases match TRBD1. The sequencing here drew on whole blood, taken in connection with sensitization to the hapten diphenylcyclopropenone (DPC). The chain's CDR3 is CASSPDRGFGTEAFF. The CDR3 nucleotides read TGTGCCAGCAGCCCCGACAGGGGGTTCGGCACTGAAGCTTTCTTT.